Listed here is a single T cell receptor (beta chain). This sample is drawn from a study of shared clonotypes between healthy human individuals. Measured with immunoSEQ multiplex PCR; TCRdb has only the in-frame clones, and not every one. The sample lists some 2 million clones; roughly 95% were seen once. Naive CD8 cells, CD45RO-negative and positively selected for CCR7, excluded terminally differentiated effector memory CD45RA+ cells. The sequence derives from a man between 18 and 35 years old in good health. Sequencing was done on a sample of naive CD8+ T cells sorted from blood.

CDR3 in amino acids: CASSQEQGARYEQYF. In DNA form, the CDR3 reads TGCGCCAGCAGCCAAGAGCAGGGGGCTAGGTACGAGCAGTACTTC. This chain uses TRBV4-1 with TRBJ2-7; 8 bases line up with TRBD1. The V gene end was trimmed by 0 bases and the J gene end by 4 bases; junction bases not matched to a gene: 5. The CDR3 is 15 amino acids. The V gene's germline CDR1 is MGHRA and CDR2 YSYEKL.